This is a list of T cell receptor beta chains from one sample in a study of cytomegalovirus exposure and HLA in healthy donors. Clones were sequenced by immunoSEQ multiplex PCR, and TCRdb holds only the in-frame ones, with some missing. The profile shows tens of thousands of clones, 75% to 85% of them singletons. The specimen was PBMCs. Receptor source: a man aged 50 to 60 in good health and CMV-seropositive. The CDR3 runs from the conserved cysteine through the conserved F or W. A D gene is named only where the DNA matches it firmly. For some rows the clone size is stated as once, few or many, or as a class when expanded; others skip it.

TRBV2	TRBJ2-5	TRBD2	-	CASRDRLAGEETQYF	TGTGCCAGCAGGGATAGACTAGCGGGAGAAGAGACCCAGTACTTC
TRBV6-1	TRBJ2-1	TRBD2	-	CASSLTSGRVEQFF	TGTGCCAGCAGTTTGACTAGCGGGAGGGTTGAGCAGTTCTTC
TRBV18	TRBJ2-5	-	-	CASSRVRQETQYF	TGTGCCAGCTCACGGGTCAGGCAAGAGACCCAGTACTTC
TRBV6-5	TRBJ2-1	TRBD2	-	CASSRDYSDNEQFF	TGTGCCAGCAGCCGGGACTACTCCGACAATGAGCAGTTCTTC
TRBV7-9	TRBJ2-7	TRBD1	-	CAVSGTGPFGEQYF	TGTGCCGTCTCCGGGACAGGGCCTTTCGGCGAGCAGTACTTC
TRBV7-9	TRBJ2-7	TRBD1	few	CASSFDRAPYEQYF	TGTGCCAGCAGCTTCGACAGGGCTCCCTACGAGCAGTACTTC
TRBV6-5	TRBJ2-2	TRBD1	-	CASSVRDRNTGELFF	TGTGCCAGCAGTGTCCGGGACAGAAACACCGGGGAGCTGTTTTTT
TRBV13	TRBJ2-7	TRBD2	once	CASSNEKAGGKRGQYF	TGTGCCAGCAGTAACGAGAAGGCGGGGGGGAAAAGGGGGCAGTACTTC
TRBV28	TRBJ2-2	-	-	CASSLTTVSSTGELFF	TGTGCCAGCAGTTTAACGACAGTTTCCTCCACCGGGGAGCTGTTTTTT
TRBV6-5	TRBJ1-5	-	-	CASSSRGAYNQPQHF	TGTGCCAGCAGTTCCCGGGGGGCCTATAATCAGCCCCAGCATTTT
TRBV19	TRBJ1-5	-	few	CASSTWTESNQPQHF	TGTGCCAGTAGTACCTGGACAGAGAGCAATCAGCCCCAGCATTTT
TRBV6-6	TRBJ2-1	TRBD2	-	CASIGLAGVEQFF	TGTGCCAGCATCGGATTAGCGGGAGTTGAGCAGTTCTTC
TRBV28	TRBJ2-5	TRBD2	-	CASSSYNLLGGETQYF	TGTGCCAGCAGTTCATATAATCTACTCGGGGGGGAGACCCAGTACTTC
TRBV7-9	TRBJ2-1	TRBD1	-	CASSHAGTEIGEQFF	TGTGCCAGCAGCCATGCCGGGACAGAGATTGGTGAGCAGTTCTTC
TRBV29-1	TRBJ1-1	-	-	CSVVEGGRDTEAFF	TGCAGCGTTGTGGAGGGGGGGCGGGATACTGAAGCTTTCTTT
TRBV18	TRBJ2-7	TRBD2	-	CASSPPERESSYEQYF	TGTGCCAGCTCACCACCGGAGCGGGAGAGCTCCTACGAGCAGTACTTC
TRBV5-6	TRBJ2-7	TRBD2	few	CASSLSWEGSSYEQYF	TGTGCCAGCAGCTTGAGTTGGGAGGGGTCCTCCTACGAGCAGTACTTC
TRBV2	TRBJ2-1	TRBD2	-	CASSELASGSDEQFF	TGTGCCAGCAGTGAATTGGCTAGCGGGAGTGATGAGCAGTTCTTC
TRBV7-6	TRBJ2-5	TRBD1	-	CASSPTADFNRGRSSYGQYF	TGTGCCAGCAGCCCTACCGCAGATTTTAACAGGGGGCGAAGCTCCTACGGGCAGTACTTC
TRBV5-5	TRBJ1-2	TRBD1	-	CASSLTGVGYGYTF	TGTGCCAGCAGCTTAACAGGGGTTGGCTATGGCTACACCTTC
TRBV19	TRBJ1-5	-	-	CASSIALFSNQPQHF	TGTGCCAGTAGTATCGCGTTGTTTAGCAATCAGCCCCAGCATTTT
TRBV4-1	TRBJ1-1	-	-	CASSQTPRDTYTEAFF	TGCGCCAGCAGCCAAACCCCAAGGGACACCTACACTGAAGCTTTCTTT
TRBV6-1	TRBJ1-6	TRBD1	-	CASRAGQEGSPLHF	TGTGCCAGCAGGGCGGGACAGGAGGGTTCACCCCTCCACTTT
TRBV5-1	TRBJ2-4	TRBD1	-	CASRPGQGSLNIQYF	TGCGCCAGCAGGCCCGGACAGGGATCCTTGAACATTCAGTACTTC
TRBV10-3	TRBJ2-1	TRBD1	-	CAISSGTGGNEQFF	TGTGCCATCAGTTCCGGGACAGGAGGAAATGAGCAGTTCTTC
TRBV28	TRBJ2-7	TRBD1	-	CASSLVRGGATEQYF	TGTGCCAGCAGTTTAGTCCGAGGGGGCGCCACCGAGCAGTACTTC
TRBV9	TRBJ2-1	-	-	CASSVGLFNEQFF	TGTGCCAGCAGCGTAGGTCTATTCAATGAGCAGTTCTTC
TRBV5-6	TRBJ2-4	-	-	CASSPSRQGVIAKNIQYF	TGTGCCAGCAGCCCCTCCCGGCAGGGCGTGATCGCCAAAAACATTCAGTACTTC
TRBV9	TRBJ1-1	TRBD1	-	CASSPLGQANTEAFF	TGTGCCAGCAGCCCCCTGGGACAGGCCAACACTGAAGCTTTCTTT
TRBV7-9	TRBJ1-2	-	few	CASSLGQEVYGYTF	TGTGCCAGCAGCTTAGGACAGGAGGTCTATGGCTACACCTTC
TRBV18	TRBJ2-7	-	-	CASSRDPNGREQYF	TGTGCCAGCTCGCGGGACCCCAACGGTCGCGAGCAGTACTTC
TRBV5-5	TRBJ2-7	TRBD2	few	CASSFGTSGTYEQYF	TGTGCCAGCAGCTTTGGGACTAGCGGAACCTACGAGCAGTACTTC
TRBV4-2	TRBJ1-2	-	-	CATLHARRNYGYNF	TGTGCCACCCTCCACGCTCGGAGGAACTATGGCTACAACTTC
TRBV4-3	TRBJ1-2	-	few	CASSPGDERRGYTF	TGCGCCAGCAGCCCGGGGGACGAACGGCGGGGCTACACCTTC
TRBV6-6	TRBJ2-7	-	-	CASSFTYEQYF	TGTGCCAGCAGTTTTACCTACGAGCAGTACTTC
TRBV7-9	TRBJ2-4	-	-	CASSPGTLVAKNIQYF	TGTGCCAGCAGCCCCGGGACATTAGTAGCCAAAAACATTCAGTACTTC
TRBV6-1	TRBJ1-2	TRBD1	-	CASSSSGGGYTF	TGTGCCAGCAGTTCCTCAGGGGGCGGCTACACCTTC
TRBV28	TRBJ2-1	TRBD2	-	CASSFLEGGPREQFF	TGTGCCAGCAGTTTTCTCGAGGGAGGGCCCCGTGAGCAGTTCTTC
TRBV11-3	TRBJ2-1	TRBD2	once	CASSLGGLELNEQFF	TGTGCCAGCAGCTTAGGAGGACTAGAATTGAATGAGCAGTTCTTC
TRBV9	TRBJ2-2	TRBD2	-	CASSVTGGSAGELFF	TGTGCCAGCAGCGTAACGGGCGGGAGTGCCGGGGAGCTGTTTTTT
TRBV7-6	TRBJ1-3	TRBD1	-	CASSLGGQGDGNTIYF	TGTGCCAGCAGCTTAGGCGGACAGGGAGACGGAAACACCATATATTTT
TRBV27	TRBJ2-5	TRBD1	-	CASSLSPPHRGQETQYF	TGTGCCAGCAGTTTATCCCCCCCACACAGGGGGCAAGAGACCCAGTACTTC